This TCR beta chain was found in a study of response to subunit inactivated influenza vaccine (dated by TCRdb to the late 2010s). As for the study more broadly: Deep quantitative profiling of the T cell receptor repertoire was used in the study to follow responses to a trivalent subunit inactivated influenza vaccine. The study at large found these results: It was suggested by the authors that each seasonal influenza vaccination may recruit only a limited number of new T cells.

About this clonotype itself: Its antigen is not yet known. No base-level quality is on record; no much larger clone is a single base apart.

The library was made by RT-PCR. Sequencing relied on an Illumina HiSeq 2500. TCRdb reran the public reads through fastp at Q25 and MiXCR, keeping productive beta chains. Rows with one shared CDR3 protein collapse into an entry with the most common genes and DNA. Present in this sample are fewer than 550,000 distinct CDR3 sequences, 25% of which were seen just once. Jointly, the top ten make up approximately 1.9% of the sample. The sample was CD4+ T cells sorted from PBMCs, taken around 5 days after vaccination. The clonotype was recovered from a middle-aged man who received an inactivated influenza vaccine. Donor details come from another sample of the same person, matched by shared clones.

CDR3 reads: CASSLEKSTSGRSYNEQFF. Read as DNA, the sequence is TGTGCCAGCAGCTTAGAGAAGTCTACTAGCGGGAGGTCCTACAATGAGCAGTTCTTC. The chain employs TRBV11-1 and TRBJ2-1; 12 middle bases align to TRBD2. V trim: 1 base; J trim: 1 base; unmatched bases: 8. There are 19 amino acids in the CDR3, from cysteine to phenylalanine inclusive. Left in the record is the CDR3 DNA by itself, 57 bases read in frame from the first base. From a lookup of the germline V gene (reference sequence), CDR1 and CDR2 are SGHAT and FQDESV.